This TCR beta chain was retrieved from a study of blood T cell repertoires in COVID-19. This CDR3 has 15 residues. Trimming removed 9 bases at V and 1 base at J, with 16 bases between. The germline V gene has CDR1 MNHGY and CDR2 SAAAGT. TCRdb's table, derived via immunoSEQ multiplex PCR, lists solely in-frame clones and lacks some. Of some 200,000 clones in the sample, about 85% were seen once. The sequenced sample consisted of peripheral blood. The genes are TRBV6-8 and TRBJ1-5, with a possible D match to TRBD1 (5 bases). The receptor was derived from a man between 60 and 70 years old with COVID-19, enrolled during active disease. The CDR3 protein is CASKTASHSNQPQHF. The CDR3 bases are TGTGCCAGTAAGACAGCATCCCACAGCAATCAGCCCCAGCATTTT.